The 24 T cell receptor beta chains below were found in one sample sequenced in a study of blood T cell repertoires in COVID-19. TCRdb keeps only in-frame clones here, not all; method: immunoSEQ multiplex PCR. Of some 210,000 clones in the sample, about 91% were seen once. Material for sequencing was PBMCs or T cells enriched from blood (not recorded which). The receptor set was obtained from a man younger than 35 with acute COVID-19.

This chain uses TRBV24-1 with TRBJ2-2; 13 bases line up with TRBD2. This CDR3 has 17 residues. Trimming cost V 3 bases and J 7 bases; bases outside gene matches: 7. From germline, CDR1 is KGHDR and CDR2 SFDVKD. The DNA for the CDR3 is TGTGCCACCAGTGATACAACTAGCGGGAGGGCCCACGGGGAGCTGTTTTTT. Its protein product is CATSDTTSGRAHGELFF.

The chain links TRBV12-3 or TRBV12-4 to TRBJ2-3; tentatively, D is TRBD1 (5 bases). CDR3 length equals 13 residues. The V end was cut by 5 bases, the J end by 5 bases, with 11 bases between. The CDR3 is CASSQITGDTQYF. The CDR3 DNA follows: TGTGCCAGCAGTCAAATCACAGGAGATACGCAGTATTTT.

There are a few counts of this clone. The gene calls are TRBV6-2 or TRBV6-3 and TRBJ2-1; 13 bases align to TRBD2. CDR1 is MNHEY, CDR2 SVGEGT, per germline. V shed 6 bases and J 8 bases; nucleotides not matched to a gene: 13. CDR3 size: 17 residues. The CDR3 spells CASSPGLAGDKGDEQFF. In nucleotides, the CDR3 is TGTGCCAGCAGCCCTGGACTAGCGGGAGACAAAGGGGATGAGCAGTTCTTC.

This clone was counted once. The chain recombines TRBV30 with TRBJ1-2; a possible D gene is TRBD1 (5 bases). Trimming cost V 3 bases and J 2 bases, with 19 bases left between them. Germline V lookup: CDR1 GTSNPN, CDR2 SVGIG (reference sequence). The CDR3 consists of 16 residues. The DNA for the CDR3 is TGTGCCTGGAGCACATTTGGGATCAGGGAAAACTATGGCTACACCTTC. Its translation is CAWSTFGIRENYGYTF.

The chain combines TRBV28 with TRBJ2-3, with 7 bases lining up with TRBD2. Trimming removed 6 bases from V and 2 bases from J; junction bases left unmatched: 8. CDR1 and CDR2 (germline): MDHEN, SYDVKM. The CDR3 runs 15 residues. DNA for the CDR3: TGTGCCAGCAGGGGGGGGGACTCCCTCACAGATACGCAGTATTTT. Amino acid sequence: CASRGGDSLTDTQYF.

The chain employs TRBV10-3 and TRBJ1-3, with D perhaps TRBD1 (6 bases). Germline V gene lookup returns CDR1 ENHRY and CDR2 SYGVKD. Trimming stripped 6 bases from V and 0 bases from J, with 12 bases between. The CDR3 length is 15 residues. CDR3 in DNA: TGTGCCATCAGAGGACAGATGAACTCTGGAAACACCATATATTTT. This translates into CAIRGQMNSGNTIYF.

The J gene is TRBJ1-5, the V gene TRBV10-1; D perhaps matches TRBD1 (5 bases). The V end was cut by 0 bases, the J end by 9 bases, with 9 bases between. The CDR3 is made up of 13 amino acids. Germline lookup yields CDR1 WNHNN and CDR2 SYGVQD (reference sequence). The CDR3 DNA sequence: TGCGCCAGCAGTGAGTCCGACGGGGGGCCCCAGCATTTT. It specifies CASSESDGGPQHF.

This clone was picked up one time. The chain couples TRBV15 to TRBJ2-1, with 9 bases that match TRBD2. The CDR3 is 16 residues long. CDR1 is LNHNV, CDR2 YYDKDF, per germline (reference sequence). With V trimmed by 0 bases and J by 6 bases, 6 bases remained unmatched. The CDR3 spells CATSREGGRASNEQFF. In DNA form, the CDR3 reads TGTGCCACCAGCAGAGAGGGCGGGAGGGCCAGCAATGAGCAGTTCTTC. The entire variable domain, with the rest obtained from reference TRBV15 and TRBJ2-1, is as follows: DAMVIQNPRYQVTQFGKPVTLSCSQTLNHNVMYWYQQKSSQAPKLLFHYYDKDFNNEADTPDNFQSRRPNTSFCFLDIRSPGLGDTAMYLCATSREGGRASNEQFFGPGTRLTVL.

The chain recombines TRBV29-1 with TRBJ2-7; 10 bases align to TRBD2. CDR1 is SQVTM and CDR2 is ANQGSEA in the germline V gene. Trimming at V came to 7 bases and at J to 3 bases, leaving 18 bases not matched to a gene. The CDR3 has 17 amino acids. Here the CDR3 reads CSALLIPTSGINYEQYF. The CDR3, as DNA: TGCAGCGCCCTCCTGATACCAACTAGCGGGATCAACTACGAGCAGTACTTC.

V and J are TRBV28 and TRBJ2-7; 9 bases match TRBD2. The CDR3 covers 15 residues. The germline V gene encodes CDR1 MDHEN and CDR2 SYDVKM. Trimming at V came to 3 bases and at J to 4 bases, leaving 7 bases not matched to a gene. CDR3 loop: CASSFPGLAGYEQYF. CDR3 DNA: TGTGCCAGCAGTTTTCCGGGACTAGCTGGGTACGAGCAGTACTTC.

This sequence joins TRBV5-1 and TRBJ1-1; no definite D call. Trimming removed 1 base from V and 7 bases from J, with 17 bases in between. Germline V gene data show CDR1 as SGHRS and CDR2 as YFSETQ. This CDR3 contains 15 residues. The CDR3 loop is CASSLNNEGVDEAFF. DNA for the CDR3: TGCGCCAGCAGCTTGAATAATGAGGGAGTTGATGAAGCTTTCTTT.

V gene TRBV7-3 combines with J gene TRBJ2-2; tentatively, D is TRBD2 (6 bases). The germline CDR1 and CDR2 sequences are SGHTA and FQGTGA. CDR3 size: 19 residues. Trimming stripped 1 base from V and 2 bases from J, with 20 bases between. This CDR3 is CASSLSPTSSRVNTGELFF. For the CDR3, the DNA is TGTGCCAGCAGCTTAAGCCCCACTAGCAGTAGGGTAAACACCGGGGAGCTGTTTTTT. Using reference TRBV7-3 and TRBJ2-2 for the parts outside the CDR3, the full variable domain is GAGVSQTPSNKVTEKGKYVELRCDPISGHTALYWYRQSLGQGPEFLIYFQGTGAADDSGLPNDRFFAVRPEGSVSTLKIQRTERGDSAVYLCASSLSPTSSRVNTGELFFGEGSRLTVL.

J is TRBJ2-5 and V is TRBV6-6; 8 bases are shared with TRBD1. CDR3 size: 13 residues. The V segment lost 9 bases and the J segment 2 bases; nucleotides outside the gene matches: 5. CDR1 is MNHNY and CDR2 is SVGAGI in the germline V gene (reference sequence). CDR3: CASERTGQETQYF. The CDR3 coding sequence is TGTGCCAGTGAAAGGACAGGGCAAGAGACCCAGTACTTC.

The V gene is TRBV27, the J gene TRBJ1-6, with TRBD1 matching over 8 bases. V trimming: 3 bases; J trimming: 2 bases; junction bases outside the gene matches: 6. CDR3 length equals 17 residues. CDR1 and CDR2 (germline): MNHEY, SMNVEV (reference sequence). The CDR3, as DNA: TGTGCCAGCAGTTTTACCGGACAGGGACCCTATAATTCACCCCTCCACTTT. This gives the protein CASSFTGQGPYNSPLHF.

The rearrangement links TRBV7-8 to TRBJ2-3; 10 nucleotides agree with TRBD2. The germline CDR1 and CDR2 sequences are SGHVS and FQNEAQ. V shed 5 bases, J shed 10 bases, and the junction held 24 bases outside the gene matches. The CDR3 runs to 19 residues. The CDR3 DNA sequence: TGTGCCAGCAGCCACCGGTGGGATAGCGGGAGGCACGAGGCGGGTCCGCAGTATTTT. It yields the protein CASSHRWDSGRHEAGPQYF.

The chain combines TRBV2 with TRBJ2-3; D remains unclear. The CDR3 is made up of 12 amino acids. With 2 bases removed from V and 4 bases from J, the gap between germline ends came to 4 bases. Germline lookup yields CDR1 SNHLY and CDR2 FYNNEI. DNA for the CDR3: TGTGCCAGCAGTGAATATCCAGATACGCAGTATTTT. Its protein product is CASSEYPDTQYF. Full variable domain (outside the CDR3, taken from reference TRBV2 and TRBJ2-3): EPEVTQTPSHQVTQMGQEVILRCVPISNHLYFYWYRQILGQKVEFLVSFYNNEISEKSEIFDDQFSVERPDGSNFTLKIRSTKLEDSAMYFCASSEYPDTQYFGPGTRLTVL.

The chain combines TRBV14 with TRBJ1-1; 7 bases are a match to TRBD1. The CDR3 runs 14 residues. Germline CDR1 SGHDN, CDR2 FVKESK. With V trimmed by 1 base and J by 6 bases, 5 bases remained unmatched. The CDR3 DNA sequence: TGTGCCAGCAGCCAAGCTGGGGGACAGTCTGAAGCTTTCTTT. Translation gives CASSQAGGQSEAFF.

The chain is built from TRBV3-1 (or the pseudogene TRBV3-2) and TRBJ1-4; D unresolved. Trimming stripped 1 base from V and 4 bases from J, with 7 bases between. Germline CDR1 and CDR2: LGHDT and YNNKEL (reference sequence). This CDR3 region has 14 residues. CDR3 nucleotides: TGTGCCAGCAGCCAAGCAACGGTTAATGAAAAACTGTTTTTT. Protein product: CASSQATVNEKLFF.

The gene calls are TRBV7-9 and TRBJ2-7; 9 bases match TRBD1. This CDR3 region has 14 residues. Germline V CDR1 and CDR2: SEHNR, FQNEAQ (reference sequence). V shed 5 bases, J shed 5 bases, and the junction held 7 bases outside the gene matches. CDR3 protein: CASSPRTGEHEQYF. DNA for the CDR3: TGTGCCAGCAGCCCCCGGACAGGGGAGCACGAGCAGTACTTC.

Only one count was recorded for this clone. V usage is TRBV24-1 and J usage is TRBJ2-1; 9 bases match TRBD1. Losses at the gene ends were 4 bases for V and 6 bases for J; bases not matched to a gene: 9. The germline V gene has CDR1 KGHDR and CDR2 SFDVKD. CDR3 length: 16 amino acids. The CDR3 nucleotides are TGTGCCACCAGTGACACCGGGACAGGGAGACGCAATGAGCAGTTCTTC. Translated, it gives CATSDTGTGRRNEQFF.

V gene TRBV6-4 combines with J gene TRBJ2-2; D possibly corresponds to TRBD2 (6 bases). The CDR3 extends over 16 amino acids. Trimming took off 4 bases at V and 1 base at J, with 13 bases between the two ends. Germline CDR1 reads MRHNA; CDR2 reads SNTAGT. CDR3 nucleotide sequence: TGTGCCAGCAGTGCCGTTACTAGCAGGAACACCGGGGAGCTGTTTTTT. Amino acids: CASSAVTSRNTGELFF.

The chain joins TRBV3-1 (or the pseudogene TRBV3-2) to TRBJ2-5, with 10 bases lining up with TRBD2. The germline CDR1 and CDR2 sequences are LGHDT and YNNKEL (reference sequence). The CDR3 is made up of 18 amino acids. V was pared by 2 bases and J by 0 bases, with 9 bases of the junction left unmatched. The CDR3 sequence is CASSQKRPSGSNQETQYF. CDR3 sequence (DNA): TGTGCCAGCAGCCAAAAAAGGCCTAGCGGGAGTAACCAAGAGACCCAGTACTTC.

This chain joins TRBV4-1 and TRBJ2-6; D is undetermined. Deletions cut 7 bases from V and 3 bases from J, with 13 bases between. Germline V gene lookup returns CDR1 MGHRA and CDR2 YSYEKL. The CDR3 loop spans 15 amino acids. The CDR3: CASTHGGLGANVLTF. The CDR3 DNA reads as TGCGCCAGCACCCACGGCGGCCTTGGGGCCAACGTCCTGACTTTC.

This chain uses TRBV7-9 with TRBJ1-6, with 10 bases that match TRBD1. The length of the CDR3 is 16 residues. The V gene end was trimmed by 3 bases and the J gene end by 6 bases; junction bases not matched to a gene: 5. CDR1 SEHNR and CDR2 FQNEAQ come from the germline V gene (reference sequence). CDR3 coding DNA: TGTGCCAGCAGCTTTTTCCGGGACAGGGGTAATTCACCCCTCCACTTT. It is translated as CASSFFRDRGNSPLHF.